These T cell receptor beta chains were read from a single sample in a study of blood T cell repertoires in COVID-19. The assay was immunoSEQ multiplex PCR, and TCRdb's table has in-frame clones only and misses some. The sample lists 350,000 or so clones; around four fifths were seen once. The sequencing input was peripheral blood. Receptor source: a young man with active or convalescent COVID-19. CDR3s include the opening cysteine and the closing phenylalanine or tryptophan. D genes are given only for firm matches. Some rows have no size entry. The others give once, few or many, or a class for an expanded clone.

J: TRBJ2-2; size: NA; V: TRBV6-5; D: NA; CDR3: CASTVRRYTGELFF; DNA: TGTGCCAGCACGGTGAGAAGATACACCGGGGAGCTGTTTTTT
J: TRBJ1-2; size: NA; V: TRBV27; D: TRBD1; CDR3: CASSSWTGGIWGYGYTF; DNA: TGTGCCAGCAGTTCCTGGACAGGGGGCATTTGGGGCTATGGCTACACCTTC
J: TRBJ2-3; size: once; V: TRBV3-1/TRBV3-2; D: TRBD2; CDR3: CASSRKAGGPDTQYF; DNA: TGTGCCAGCAGCCGTAAGGCGGGGGGGCCAGATACGCAGTATTTT
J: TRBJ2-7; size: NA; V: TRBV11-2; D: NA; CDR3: CASSRRSGIGSYEQYF; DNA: TGTGCCAGCAGTCGGCGGTCTGGAATTGGCTCCTACGAGCAGTACTTC
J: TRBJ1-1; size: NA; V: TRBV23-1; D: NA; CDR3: CAPARGGAEQGENTEAFF; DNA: TGCGCTCCGGCACGGGGGGGGGCTGAACAGGGAGAGAACACTGAAGCTTTCTTT
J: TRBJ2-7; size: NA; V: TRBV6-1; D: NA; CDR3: CASSEFLQAEQYF; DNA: TGTGCCAGCAGTGAATTTCTCCAGGCAGAGCAGTACTTC
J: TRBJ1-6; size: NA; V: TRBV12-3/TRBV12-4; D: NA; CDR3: CASSFDRSSPLHF; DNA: TGTGCCAGCAGTTTCGACAGGTCTTCACCCCTCCACTTT
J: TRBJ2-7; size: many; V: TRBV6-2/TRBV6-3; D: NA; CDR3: CASSYSGGSYEQYF; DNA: TGTGCCAGCAGTTACTCGGGGGGCTCCTACGAGCAGTACTTC
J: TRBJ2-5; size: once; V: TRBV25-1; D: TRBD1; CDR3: CASSDGGKQGSQYF; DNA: TGTGCCAGCAGTGATGGGGGCAAACAGGGGTCCCAGTACTTC
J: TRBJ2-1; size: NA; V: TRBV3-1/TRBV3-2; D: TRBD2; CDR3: CASSQDRVAGRNEQFF; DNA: TGTGCCAGCAGCCAAGATCGGGTAGCGGGGAGGAATGAGCAGTTCTTC
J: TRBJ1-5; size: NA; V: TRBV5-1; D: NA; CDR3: CASSPGGGNQPQHF; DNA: TGCGCCAGCAGCCCCGGGGGGGGCAATCAGCCCCAGCATTTT
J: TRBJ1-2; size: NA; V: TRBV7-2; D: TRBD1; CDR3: CASSSHRGAFDYGYTF; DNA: TGTGCCAGCAGCTCCCACAGGGGAGCATTCGACTATGGCTACACCTTC
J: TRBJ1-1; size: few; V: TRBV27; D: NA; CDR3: CASSLFGRGKDTEAFF; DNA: TGTGCCAGCAGTTTATTTGGCCGAGGGAAGGACACTGAAGCTTTCTTT
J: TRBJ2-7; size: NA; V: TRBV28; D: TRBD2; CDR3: CASSPSGQSGLAGGNPYEQYF; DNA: TGTGCCAGCAGTCCATCGGGACAGAGTGGACTAGCGGGAGGGAACCCCTACGAGCAGTACTTC
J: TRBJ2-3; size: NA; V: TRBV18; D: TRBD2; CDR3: CASSLATSGTQSDTQYF; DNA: TGTGCCAGCTCACTCGCGACTAGCGGGACGCAGTCAGATACGCAGTATTTT
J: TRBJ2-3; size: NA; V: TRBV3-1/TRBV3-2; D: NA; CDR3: CASSQDQVLARTTQYF; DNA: TGTGCCAGCAGCCAAGATCAGGTCCTAGCGAGGACGACGCAGTATTTT
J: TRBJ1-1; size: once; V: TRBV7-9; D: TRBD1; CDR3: CASVLGQGDRMNTEAFF; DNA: TGTGCCAGCGTGTTGGGACAGGGGGACCGCATGAACACTGAAGCTTTCTTT
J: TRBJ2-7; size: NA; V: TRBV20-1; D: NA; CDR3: CSARGGYEQYF; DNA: TGCAGTGCTAGAGGCGGGTACGAGCAGTACTTC
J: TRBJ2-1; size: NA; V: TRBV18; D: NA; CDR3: CASSLRVVSYNEQFF; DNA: TGTGCCAGCTCACTGAGGGTGGTCTCCTACAATGAGCAGTTCTTC
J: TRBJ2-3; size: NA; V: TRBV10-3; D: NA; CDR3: CAISDSLRTDTQYF; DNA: TGTGCCATCTCAGACTCCCTCCGCACAGATACGCAGTATTTT
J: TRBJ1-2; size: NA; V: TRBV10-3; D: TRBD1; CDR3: CAISPREGAPYGYTF; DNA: TGTGCCATCAGCCCGCGGGAGGGGGCGCCCTATGGCTACACCTTC
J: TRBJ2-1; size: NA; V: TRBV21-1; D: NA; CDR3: CASSPSGITRNEQFF; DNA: TGTGCCAGCAGCCCAAGCGGCATTACCAGAAATGAGCAGTTCTTC
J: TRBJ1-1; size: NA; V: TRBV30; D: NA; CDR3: CACIAQVNTEAFF; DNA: TGTGCCTGTATAGCGCAAGTTAACACTGAAGCTTTCTTT
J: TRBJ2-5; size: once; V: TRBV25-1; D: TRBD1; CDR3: CASSDTGTAQETQYF; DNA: TGTGCCAGCAGTGATACCGGGACAGCCCAAGAGACCCAGTACTTC
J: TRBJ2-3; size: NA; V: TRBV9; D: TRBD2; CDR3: CASSVASWRGVADTQYF; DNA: TGTGCCAGCAGCGTAGCTTCATGGCGGGGGGTCGCAGATACGCAGTATTTT
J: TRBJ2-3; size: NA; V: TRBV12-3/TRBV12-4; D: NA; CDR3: CASSFARIDTQYF; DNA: TGTGCCAGCAGTTTCGCTAGGATAGATACGCAGTATTTT
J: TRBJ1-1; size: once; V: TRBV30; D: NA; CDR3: CAWVLELNTEAFF; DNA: TGTGCCTGGGTGCTGGAGCTTAACACTGAAGCTTTCTTT
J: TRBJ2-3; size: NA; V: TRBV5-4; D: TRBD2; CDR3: CASSTERGSVGTQYF; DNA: TGTGCCAGCAGCACGGAGCGGGGGAGCGTGGGCACGCAGTATTTT
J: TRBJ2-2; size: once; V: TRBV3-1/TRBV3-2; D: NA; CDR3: CASSQAVGGGELFF; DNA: TGTGCCAGCAGCCAGGCCGTAGGGGGCGGGGAGCTGTTTTTT
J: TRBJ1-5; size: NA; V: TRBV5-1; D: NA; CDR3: CASSLDRMDQPQHF; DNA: TGCGCCAGCAGCTTGGACAGGATGGACCAGCCCCAGCATTTT
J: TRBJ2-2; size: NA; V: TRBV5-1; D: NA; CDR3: CASSLGSGGHKNTGELFF; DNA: TGCGCCAGCAGCTTGGGGTCTGGGGGACATAAGAACACCGGGGAGCTGTTTTTT
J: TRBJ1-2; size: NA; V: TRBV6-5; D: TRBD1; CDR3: CASGDRVGNYGYTF; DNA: TGTGCCAGCGGGGACAGGGTAGGCAACTATGGCTACACCTTC
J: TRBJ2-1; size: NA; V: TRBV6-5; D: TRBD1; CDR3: CASSYTGTGGDEQFF; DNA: TGTGCCAGCAGTTACACCGGGACAGGGGGCGATGAGCAGTTCTTC
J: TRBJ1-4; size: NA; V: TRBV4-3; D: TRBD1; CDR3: CASSLGQGEEEKLFF; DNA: TGCGCCAGCAGCCTCGGACAGGGGGAGGAGGAAAAACTGTTTTTT
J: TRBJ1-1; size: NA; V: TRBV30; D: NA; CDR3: CAWSVSGQNTEAFF; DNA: TGTGCCTGGAGTGTAAGCGGGCAGAACACTGAAGCTTTCTTT